This T cell receptor beta chain is drawn from a study of control samples from healthy donors and cancer patients. Assay: immunoSEQ multiplex PCR; the TCRdb copy retains only in-frame clones and omits some. The table includes 120,000 or so clones, more than 75% detected once. Sequences were obtained from PBMCs. This sequence originates from a woman aged 60-75 years with lung cancer.

Here the CDR3 DNA reads TGTGCCAGCTCCTTAGGGGATCAGCCCCAGCATTTT. As protein: CASSLGDQPQHF. The gene calls are TRBV27 and TRBJ1-5, with a possible D match to TRBD1 (5 bases). Trimming shortened V by 8 bases and J by 5 bases, and 10 bases separated the two germline ends. CDR3 length: 12 residues. Looked up from germline, CDR1 is MNHEY and CDR2 is SMNVEV (reference sequence).